The entry below describes one T cell receptor beta chain. Its antigen remains unknown. The ends were cut back, 3 bases at V and 1 base at J, with 9 bases in the middle. The CDR3 spans 14 residues. Germline V gene lookup returns CDR1 SGHNT and CDR2 YENEEA. Repertoires were generated with immunoSEQ multiplex PCR, while TCRdb's copy carries only in-frame clones and drops some. The data hold roughly 190,000 clones, with 80% to 95% observed a single time. This record belongs to a study of T cell responses to AZD1222 COVID-19 vaccine. As for the study in general: Analyses pooled second doses at about 4 or about 12 weeks. General observations from the study: Vaccine-associated CD4 TCRs ranged over spike, dominating at 160-218 and 743-854.

The source of this sequence is an adult in good health. This specimen was peripheral blood, taken on day 0 of AZD1222 vaccination. The chain employs TRBV11-3 and TRBJ1-1, with D possibly matching TRBD1 (5 bases). DNA for the CDR3: TGTGCCAGCAGCTTTCAGGGATCGAACACTGAAGCTTTCTTT. This codes for CASSFQGSNTEAFF.